This T cell receptor (beta chain) was recorded in a study of blood T cell repertoires in COVID-19. Study overall: Nucleic acid was either cDNA or gDNA, and it came from T cells, B-cell-depleted T cells, or PBMCs.

The CDR3 extends over 20 amino acids. Losses at the gene ends were 0 bases for V and 2 bases for J; bases not matched to a gene: 11. Assay: immunoSEQ multiplex PCR; the TCRdb copy retains only in-frame clones and omits some. The sample records roughly 250,000 clones, 84% being singletons. This sequence joins TRBV23-1 and TRBJ1-6; 9 bases are shared with TRBD1. TRBV23-1 falls under the ORF class, with uncertain function. The sequenced sample consisted of peripheral blood. The origin of this receptor is a human donor in a cohort sampled during active COVID-19. CDR3 protein: CASSQSWDRVPSAYNSPLHF. The CDR3 region has the DNA TGCGCCAGCAGTCAATCTTGGGACAGGGTCCCTTCGGCCTATAATTCACCCCTCCACTTT.